This TCR beta chain was observed in a study of blood T cell repertoires in COVID-19. About the research overall: COVID-19 samples from acute and convalescent phases originated in the United States, Italy and Spain. In each case, the material was cDNA or gDNA derived from T cells, B-cell-depleted T cells, or PBMCs.

Measured with immunoSEQ multiplex PCR; TCRdb has only the in-frame clones, and not every one. Of about 160,000 clones in the sample, roughly nine tenths were seen once. Germline CDR1 and CDR2: MNHNS and SASEGT. The CDR3 has 16 amino acids. The trim removed 3 bases at V and 9 bases at J, leaving 9 bases unmatched. Input material: peripheral blood. The clonotype originates from a man between 60 and 75 years old with active or convalescent COVID-19. The gene calls are TRBV6-1 and TRBJ1-6, with 9 bases lining up with TRBD1. The CDR3 DNA sequence: TGTGCCAGCAGTGAGGGGGGACAGGGTTTTTCTTCACCCCTCCACTTT. Translated, it gives CASSEGGQGFSSPLHF.